One T cell receptor beta chain is described in this entry. As yet, its antigen is unknown. The data belong to a study of shared clonotypes between healthy human individuals. The overall study: The people who gave samples were two women and three men aged 18 to 49. Findings and limits, study-wide: In contrast to clonotypes shared by all four donors, non-shared clonotypes had lower generation probabilities. Of the naive CD4 clonotypes, roughly 5% were shared across a handful of donors. Naive subsets usually exceeded memory subsets in estimated richness.

Generated by immunoSEQ multiplex PCR, the TCRdb table keeps only in-frame clones and is missing some. The table records some 690,000 clones, 90% of them present only once. The receptor was derived from a man between 18 and 35 years old in good health. Some clones in this sample may be carry-over from other donors' samples. The sample taken for sequencing was memory CD8+ T cells from PBMCs. Specified subset: CD45RO+ cells pooled with CCR7-negative TemRA cells.

The CDR3 DNA follows: TGCGCCAGCAGCTGGTCGGCTAACTACGAGCAGTACTTC. Protein: CASSWSANYEQYF. This sequence joins TRBV5-1 and TRBJ2-7, with D unresolved. CDR1 SGHRS and CDR2 YFSETQ come from the germline V gene. Trimming left V 3 bases short and J 3 bases short, with 10 bases between. This CDR3 comprises 13 residues.